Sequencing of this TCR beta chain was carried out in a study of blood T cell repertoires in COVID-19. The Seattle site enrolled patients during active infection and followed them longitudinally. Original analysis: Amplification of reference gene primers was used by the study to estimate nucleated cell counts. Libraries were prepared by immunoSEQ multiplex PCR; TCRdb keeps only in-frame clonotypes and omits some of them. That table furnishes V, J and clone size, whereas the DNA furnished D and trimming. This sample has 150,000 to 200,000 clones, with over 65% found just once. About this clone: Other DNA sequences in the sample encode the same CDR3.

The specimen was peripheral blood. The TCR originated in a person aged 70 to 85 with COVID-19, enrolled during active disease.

The CDR3 DNA follows: TGTGCCAGCAGCCCAACACCTTATAGCAATCAGCCCCAGCATTTT. Translating gives CASSPTPYSNQPQHF. The rearrangement joins TRBV9 to TRBJ1-5; D unclear. Per germline, CDR1 SGDLS and CDR2 YYNGEE. The CDR3 totals 15 residues. The V gene lost 4 bases and the J gene lost 0 bases, with 11 bases spanning the gap. Filled out from reference TRBV9 and TRBJ1-5, the complete variable domain reads DSGVTQTPKHLITATGQRVTLRCSPRSGDLSVYWYQQSLDQGLQFLIQYYNGEERAKGNILERFSAQQFPDLHSELNLSSLELGDSALYFCASSPTPYSNQPQHFGDGTRLSIL.